The following is a TCR beta chain sequence with its context. The repertoire was sequenced with immunoSEQ multiplex PCR; TCRdb's copy has only in-frame clones and lacks some. The sample includes roughly 190,000 clones, about 88% of them seen just once. Study members were between roughly 18 and 100 years old and lived in 24 US regions. This sample stems from a study of blood T cell repertoires in COVID-19. Study-wide context: For recovered donors of Cohort 3, there were two negative PCRs, clearance, or symptom resolution. T cells, B-cell-depleted T cells, or PBMCs provided the cDNA or gDNA that served as material.

Germline V gene lookup returns CDR1 SEHNR and CDR2 FQNEAQ (reference sequence). Trimming took off 7 bases at V and 9 bases at J, with 19 bases between the two ends. The CDR3 consists of 15 residues. The TCR was taken from a woman aged 40 to 49 in a cohort exposed to, infected with or recovered from COVID-19 (not recorded which). This chain joins TRBV7-9 and TRBJ1-6, with D uncertain. Sample: PBMCs or T cells enriched from blood (not recorded which). CDR3: CASTPSVMRSSPLHF. CDR3 nucleotides: TGTGCCAGCACCCCCAGCGTTATGAGGAGTTCACCCCTCCACTTT.